This entry lists 31 T cell receptor beta chains sequenced from one sample in a study of CD8+CD57+ T cells in acquired aplastic anemia. According to the study, genomic DNA was the template for TCR beta VDJ and CDR3 profiling. TCRdb re-analysed the reads in MiXCR, keeping a single row per CDR3 protein. The data contain some 140,000 distinct CDR3 sequences, over 50% of them singletons. An expansion of CD8+CD57+ cells by flow cytometry had been shown in patients chosen for sequencing. The source material was sorted CD4+, CD8+, or CD8+CD57+ T cells (not recorded which) from PBMCs. These TCRs come from a human donor with aplastic anemia.

V gene TRBV2 combines with J gene TRBJ1-2; 8 nucleotides match TRBD1. Germline V gene lookup returns CDR1 SNHLY and CDR2 FYNNEI. The junction had 3 bases not matched to a gene; V was cut back by 4 bases and J by 8 bases. The CDR3 consists of 12 residues. The CDR3 coding sequence is TGTGCCAGCAGTGGACAGGGGACGGGCTACACCTTC. Protein: CASSGQGTGYTF.

The CDR3 bases are TGTGCCAGCAGCTTAGGAACAGGGGGGAGTTCACCCCTCCACTTT. Its translation: CASSLGTGGSSPLHF. The chain employs TRBV7-2 and TRBJ1-6; TRBD1 agrees at 8 bases. Germline lookup yields CDR1 SGHTA and CDR2 FQGNSA. The CDR3 covers 15 residues. The V segment lost 1 base and the J segment 9 bases; nucleotides outside the gene matches: 5.

The CDR3 nucleotides are TGTGCCAGCGCTACGCAGGGGAACACTGAAGCTTTCTTT. Encoded protein: CASATQGNTEAFF. V gene TRBV7-3 combines with J gene TRBJ1-1; D might be TRBD1 (5 bases). V lost 8 bases to trimming and J lost 1 base, with 11 bases between them. The CDR3 has 13 residues. Germline V gives CDR1 SGHTA, CDR2 FQGTGA.

This clonotype was seen a handful of times. J is TRBJ2-7 and V is TRBV25-1, with D possibly being TRBD2 (6 bases). The CDR3 length is 14 residues. Germline CDR1 is MGHDK and CDR2 is SYGVNS. The V gene lost 5 bases and the J gene lost 2 bases, with 13 bases spanning the gap. DNA of the CDR3: TGTGCCAGCAGTAGAGGGAGGCCTACCTACGAGCAGTACTTC. It encodes CASSRGRPTYEQYF.

The chain has TRBV7-2 and TRBJ1-1; D remains ambiguous. Trimming removed 5 bases at V and 1 base at J, with 8 bases between. The CDR3 loop spans 13 amino acids. From germline, CDR1 is SGHTA and CDR2 FQGNSA. CDR3 bases: TGTGCCAGCAGCGCACAACCGAACACTGAAGCTTTCTTT. It translates to CASSAQPNTEAFF. The whole variable domain, filled in from reference TRBV7-2 and TRBJ1-1, reads GAGVSQSPSNKVTEKGKDVELRCDPISGHTALYWYRQSLGQGLEFLIYFQGNSAPDKSGLPSDRFSAERTGGSVSTLTIQRTQQEDSAVYLCASSAQPNTEAFFGQGTRLTVV.

A single count supports this clonotype. The chain is built from TRBV15 and TRBJ1-1; D perhaps matches TRBD1 (6 bases). The CDR3 consists of 12 residues. V was clipped by 3 bases and J by 5 bases, with 7 bases between them. CDR1 LNHNV and CDR2 YYDKDF come from the germline V gene (reference sequence). The CDR3 spells CATSRTGTEAFF. CDR3 nucleotide sequence: TGTGCCACCAGCAGGACAGGAACTGAAGCTTTCTTT.

The CDR3 here is CSVETGGNQPQHF. CDR3 DNA: TGCAGTGTGGAGACCGGTGGCAATCAGCCCCAGCATTTT. The chain is built from TRBV20-1 and TRBJ1-5; D gene unclear. V lost 7 bases, J lost 2 bases, and 12 bases lay in between. The germline V gene encodes CDR1 DFQATT and CDR2 SNEGSKA (reference sequence). The CDR3 contains 13 residues.

In its sample, this clonotype was seen a few times. The chain links TRBV2 to TRBJ2-1; 7 bases map to TRBD2. The V segment lost 5 bases and the J segment 1 base; nucleotides outside the gene matches: 5. The germline gives CDR1 SNHLY, CDR2 FYNNEI. The CDR3 has 15 amino acids. In DNA form, the CDR3 reads TGTGCCAGCAGTTTATTAGCGGGTTCCTACAATGAGCAGTTCTTC. Its translation: CASSLLAGSYNEQFF.

CDR3 nucleotide sequence: TGTGCCACCAGTGATGCCGGGGGTGGGGACAATGAGCAGTTCTTC. Translated, it gives CATSDAGGGDNEQFF. V gene TRBV24-1 combines with J gene TRBJ2-1; D possibly corresponds to TRBD2 (6 bases). The CDR3 length is 15 residues. Germline CDR1 and CDR2: KGHDR and SFDVKD. The ends were cut back, 3 bases at V and 5 bases at J, with 13 bases in the middle.

Points on this clonotype: The junction departs from the called germline gene at one end, perhaps through a read error. V and J are TRBV29-1 and TRBJ2-7; a possible D gene is TRBD1 (5 bases). Germline V gives CDR1 SQVTM, CDR2 ANQGSEA. CDR3 length: 15 residues. The CDR3 DNA reads as TGCAGCGTTGCGTTGGTGCAGGGATTTGGCGACGAGCAATACTTC. Translated: CSVALVQGFGDEQYF.

This clonotype is a singleton in its sample. The chain is built from TRBV2 and TRBJ2-3; D is possibly TRBD2 (5 bases). The V and J ends lost 7 bases and 0 bases respectively, with 14 bases between them. Germline V gene data show CDR1 as SNHLY and CDR2 as FYNNEI. This CDR3 region has 15 residues. CDR3 in DNA: TGTGCCAGCATCGAGGGCACGGCAAGCACAGATACGCAGTATTTT. Translated, it gives CASIEGTASTDTQYF.

Regarding this clonotype: This may arise from a read error, as a much more abundant clone is one base away. The rearrangement links TRBV9 to TRBJ1-1; D uncertain. The germline V and J ends were trimmed by 3 bases and 3 bases, with 24 bases remaining between them. This CDR3 spans 18 amino acids. Germline assignment: CDR1 SGDLS and CDR2 YYNGEE. CDR3: CASSESNGSPVLYTEAFF. CDR3 coding DNA: TGTGCCAGCAGCGAAAGTAATGGGTCGCCGGTTTTGTACACTGAAGCTTTCTTT.

This chain joins TRBV20-1 and TRBJ2-1, with 12 bases lining up with TRBD2. V lost 2 bases and J lost 10; bases outside the gene matches: 12. The V gene's germline CDR1 is DFQATT and CDR2 SNEGSKA (reference sequence). This CDR3 spans 16 amino acids. CDR3 in DNA: TGCAGTGCTAGAAGGGCTAGCGGGGGGGCGCCGGGAGAGCAGTTCTTC. The encoded protein is CSARRASGGAPGEQFF.

On this clonotype: Sequence at one end of the junction differs from germline and may be a read error. This chain joins TRBV5-1 and TRBJ1-1; perhaps TRBD1 as D (5 bases). The CDR3 runs to 14 residues. Germline CDR1 SGHRS, CDR2 YFSETQ. The CDR3, as DNA: TGCGCCTGCAGCCCGGTCCAGGGCGGCACTGAAGCTTTCTTT. It encodes CACSPVQGGTEAFF.

This clonotype was detected many times. The rearrangement links TRBV6-1 to TRBJ1-2; D ambiguous. This CDR3 has 13 amino acids. Per germline, CDR1 MNHNS and CDR2 SASEGT. V was trimmed by 6 bases and J by 0 bases, leaving 8 bases between them. As DNA, the CDR3 is TGTGCCAGCAGCGTATATGCTAACTATGGCTACACCTTC. Translation: CASSVYANYGYTF.

On this clonotype: A read error may explain this, as a much larger clone is one base away. The chain employs TRBV6-4 and TRBJ2-7, with TRBD2 matching 7 bases. The V gene's germline CDR1 is MRHNA and CDR2 SNTAGT. The V gene end was trimmed by 3 bases and the J gene end by 7 bases; junction bases not matched to a gene: 6. The CDR3 has 13 residues. The CDR3 DNA sequence: TGTGCCAGCAGTGAGGCGGGGGAGGATGAGCAGTACTTC. Amino acid sequence: CASSEAGEDEQYF.

The rearrangement joins TRBV24-1 to TRBJ2-5, with D tentatively TRBD1 (5 bases). This CDR3 region has 18 residues. V shed 3 bases and J shed 4 bases, with 23 bases lying between them. Germline CDR1 is KGHDR and CDR2 is SFDVKD. The CDR3 reads CATSDTRELTQGRETQYF. The CDR3, as DNA: TGTGCCACCAGTGATACCAGGGAACTGACCCAGGGCCGAGAGACCCAGTACTTC.

This clonotype appeared many times. The chain links TRBV2 to TRBJ2-7, with 12 bases fitting TRBD2. CDR1 is SNHLY, CDR2 FYNNEI, per germline. CDR3 length: 17 residues. The ends lost 7 bases at V and 1 base at J; junction bases unmatched: 11. This CDR3 reads CASIGLAGGPGSYEQYF. CDR3 coding DNA: TGTGCCAGCATTGGTCTAGCGGGGGGGCCGGGGTCCTACGAGCAGTACTTC.

This chain connects TRBV6-1 to TRBJ2-7; D is undetermined. The CDR3 length is 15 residues. Per germline, CDR1 MNHNS and CDR2 SASEGT. Trimming removed 2 bases at V and 4 bases at J, with 15 bases between. CDR3 protein: CASSESLVSRYEQYF. In DNA form, the CDR3 reads TGTGCCAGCAGTGAAAGTTTGGTATCGCGGTACGAGCAGTACTTC.

The sample holds one count of this clonotype. The chain couples TRBV5-1 to TRBJ1-6, with 9 positions matching TRBD1. This CDR3 region has 14 residues. Per germline, CDR1 SGHRS and CDR2 YFSETQ. V lost 0 bases and J lost 15; bases outside the gene matches: 7. In DNA form, the CDR3 reads TGCGCCAGCAGCTTGGTTGGGACAGGGAGTGTCCTCCACTTT. It encodes CASSLVGTGSVLHF.

This clonotype showed up many times. The CDR3 loop reads CASSLTGGTQPQHF. In nucleotides, the CDR3 is TGTGCCAGCAGCTTAACAGGGGGTACTCAGCCCCAGCATTTT. The chain recombines TRBV7-8 with TRBJ1-5, with 8 bases matching TRBD1. The CDR3 sequence is 14 residues long. Germline V gene lookup returns CDR1 SGHVS and CDR2 FQNEAQ. The V and J ends lost 2 bases and 6 bases, in that order; junction bases with no gene match: 3.

The chain uses TRBV15 and TRBJ1-1, with 8 positions matching TRBD1. The CDR3 is 14 residues long. Germline CDR1 and CDR2: LNHNV and YYDKDF (reference sequence). The trim removed 2 bases at V and 5 bases at J, leaving 4 bases unmatched. Here the CDR3 reads CATSRRTGLTEAFF. In DNA, the CDR3 is TGTGCCACCAGCAGAAGGACAGGGTTGACTGAAGCTTTCTTT.

The chain joins TRBV10-3 to TRBJ1-1; the D is unclear. This CDR3 contains 13 residues. In germline, CDR1 is ENHRY, CDR2 SYGVKD. Trimming pared 4 bases from V and 1 base from J, leaving 7 bases between. The CDR3 protein is CAISGAQNTEAFF. Here the CDR3 DNA reads TGTGCCATCAGTGGGGCCCAGAACACTGAAGCTTTCTTT.

This chain joins TRBV2 and TRBJ2-3; a possible D gene is TRBD2 (7 bases). The CDR3 is made up of 14 amino acids. Deletions cut 7 bases from V and 4 bases from J, with 15 bases between. Germline V gene data show CDR1 as SNHLY and CDR2 as FYNNEI. The chain's CDR3 is CASKAGAPPDTQYF. The DNA for the CDR3 is TGTGCCAGCAAGGCGGGGGCTCCGCCAGATACGCAGTATTTT. Full variable domain (outside the CDR3, taken from reference TRBV2 and TRBJ2-3): EPEVTQTPSHQVTQMGQEVILRCVPISNHLYFYWYRQILGQKVEFLVSFYNNEISEKSEIFDDQFSVERPDGSNFTLKIRSTKLEDSAMYFCASKAGAPPDTQYFGPGTRLTVL.

This clonotype was picked up many times. DNA of the CDR3: TGCAGTGCACGACCGGGACTAGCGGGGCCCGCAACCCCAGATACGCAGTATTTT. Translating gives CSARPGLAGPATPDTQYF. The chain has TRBV20-1 and TRBJ2-3, with TRBD2 identical over 13 bases. Trimming cost V 6 bases and J 4 bases; bases outside gene matches: 16. The CDR3 is made up of 18 amino acids. CDR1 is DFQATT and CDR2 is SNEGSKA in the germline V gene (reference sequence).

Regarding this clonotype: A much larger clone is a single base away; this may be a read error. The gene calls are TRBV27 and TRBJ2-7; D unclear. Germline CDR1 MNHEY, CDR2 SMNVEV (reference sequence). V was clipped by 4 bases and J by 2 bases, with 12 bases between them. The CDR3 consists of 14 residues. Written as DNA, the CDR3 is TGTGCCAGCAGTTCCCCGACTTTCGCCTACGAGCAGTACTTC. Translating it yields CASSSPTFAYEQYF.

In this sample, this clonotype turned up many times. The CDR3 region is CASSSSYRSGTPKDYGYTF. CDR3 coding DNA: TGTGCCAGCAGCTCCTCATATCGCTCGGGGACACCCAAGGACTATGGCTACACCTTC. The chain uses TRBV11-2 and TRBJ1-2, with D perhaps matching TRBD1 (6 bases). The V and J ends lost 4 bases and 3 bases respectively, with 27 bases between them. There are 19 residues in the CDR3. Germline lookup yields CDR1 SGHAT and CDR2 FQNNGV.

The chain couples TRBV11-2 to TRBJ2-1, with 7 bases identical to TRBD2. Trimming at V came to 5 bases and at J to 5 bases, leaving 9 bases not matched to a gene. In germline, CDR1 is SGHAT, CDR2 FQNNGV. The CDR3 consists of 15 residues. This CDR3 reads CASSQTSTRDNEQFF. Written as DNA, the CDR3 is TGTGCCAGCAGCCAGACTAGCACTCGAGACAATGAGCAGTTCTTC.

V usage is TRBV25-1 and J usage is TRBJ1-2, with no clear D. Germline CDR1 and CDR2: MGHDK and SYGVNS. V was trimmed by 5 bases and J by 4 bases, leaving 8 bases between them. This CDR3 region has 12 residues. The CDR3 DNA follows: TGTGCCAGCAGTATAGGGTTCTATGGCTACACCTTC. Translating gives CASSIGFYGYTF.

V is TRBV3-1 and J is TRBJ2-2, with D unresolved. Deletions cut 0 bases from V and 3 bases from J, with 8 bases between. CDR1 and CDR2 (germline): LGHDT, YNNKEL (reference sequence). CDR3 length: 15 amino acids. The CDR3 DNA sequence: TGTGCCAGCAGCCAAGAAGAAGGTTACACCGGGGAGCTGTTTTTT. It is translated as CASSQEEGYTGELFF.

The rearrangement links TRBV6-1 to TRBJ2-5, with 7 bases identical to TRBD2. The CDR3 loop spans 14 amino acids. Looked up from germline, CDR1 is MNHNS and CDR2 is SASEGT. DNA of the CDR3: TGTGCAGTTTGGGGGAGGGCCGACAGAGAGACCCAGTACTTC. It is translated as CAVWGRADRETQYF.